This TCR beta chain was recorded in a study of T cells expressing NK-cell markers. Turning to the study itself: Sequenced donors, eight in total, included seven who were HCMV-seropositive and one who was seronegative.

This CDR3 contains 15 residues. The germline V gene has CDR1 DFQATT and CDR2 SNEGSKA (reference sequence). Study-level points and caveats: Dominant NKG2C+ clonotype frequencies of roughly 1.0-7.5% of CD8+ T cells were measured in more than five donors.

For this clonotype: Its antigen remains unidentified.

TCRdb re-called the 5' RACE reads, yielding one record per CDR3 amino acid sequence without DNA. Recorded here are roughly 420,000 distinct CDR3 sequences; the top ten clones represent approximately 6.8%. The source material was blood T cells: a sorted CD56 or NKG2C T cell subset, CD4+ or CD8+ T cells, or bulk PBMC T cells (not recorded which). The J gene is TRBJ2-4, the V gene TRBV20-1. This sequence was found in a woman aged 18-69 years in good health. The CDR3: CSARDWQLAKNIQYF.